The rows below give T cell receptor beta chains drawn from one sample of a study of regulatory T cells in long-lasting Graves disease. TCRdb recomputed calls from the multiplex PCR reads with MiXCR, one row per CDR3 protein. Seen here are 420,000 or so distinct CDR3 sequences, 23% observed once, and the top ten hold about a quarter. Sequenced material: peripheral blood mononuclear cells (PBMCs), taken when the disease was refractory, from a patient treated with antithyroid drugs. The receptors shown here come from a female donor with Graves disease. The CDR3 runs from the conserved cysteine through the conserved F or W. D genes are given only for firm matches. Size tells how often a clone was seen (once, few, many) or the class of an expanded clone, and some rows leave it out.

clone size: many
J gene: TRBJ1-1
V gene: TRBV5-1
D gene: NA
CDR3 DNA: TGCGCCAGCAGCCCCGGGTCACACGGGCTAAACACTGAAGCTTTCTTT
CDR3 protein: CASSPGSHGLNTEAFF

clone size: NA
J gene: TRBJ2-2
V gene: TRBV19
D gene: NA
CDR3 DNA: TGTGCCAGTAGTATCCCCTTGACAGAGAACACCGGGGAGCTGTTTTTT
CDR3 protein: CASSIPLTENTGELFF

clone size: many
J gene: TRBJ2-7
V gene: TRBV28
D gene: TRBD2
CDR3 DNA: TGTGCCAGCAGTCAACGACTAGCGGGGGCCTACGAGCAGTACTTC
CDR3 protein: CASSQRLAGAYEQYF

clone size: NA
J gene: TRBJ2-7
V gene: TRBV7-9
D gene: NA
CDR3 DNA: TGTGCCAGCAGCTACGGCGTAGGGTCTGGGTGGGAGCAGTACTTC
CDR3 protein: CASSYGVGSGWEQYF

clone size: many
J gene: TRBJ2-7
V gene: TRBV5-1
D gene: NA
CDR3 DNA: TGCGCCAGCAGCTTGGTAGAAGACAAACAGTACTTC
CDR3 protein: CASSLVEDKQYF

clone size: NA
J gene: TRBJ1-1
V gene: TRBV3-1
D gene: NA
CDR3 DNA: TGTGCCAGCAGAGACGGCGGGGGGCATAATACTGAAGCTTTCTTT
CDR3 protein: CASRDGGGHNTEAFF

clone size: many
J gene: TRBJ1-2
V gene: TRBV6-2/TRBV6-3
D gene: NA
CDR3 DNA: TGTGCCAGCAGTTACTCGACGGATCTCGGTGGCTACACCTTC
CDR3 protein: CASSYSTDLGGYTF

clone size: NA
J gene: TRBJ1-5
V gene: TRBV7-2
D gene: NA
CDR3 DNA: TGTGCCAGCAGTTTATCCCCGGGGCTGCCCCAGCATTTT
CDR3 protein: CASSLSPGLPQHF

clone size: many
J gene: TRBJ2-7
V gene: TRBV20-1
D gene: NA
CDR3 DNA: TGCAGTGCTAGAGAGGGCTTCTACGAGCAGTACTTC
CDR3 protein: CSAREGFYEQYF

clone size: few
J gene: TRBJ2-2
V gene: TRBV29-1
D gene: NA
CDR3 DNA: TGCAGCGTTGAAGATCGGGGATTGGCCGGGGAGCTGTTTTTT
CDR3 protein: CSVEDRGLAGELFF